This TCR beta chain was sequenced for a study of cytomegalovirus exposure and HLA in healthy donors. Worth noting for this clone: Its antigen is still unknown.

Both 60 Vbeta primers and 13 Jbeta primers went into the PCR. The protocol was immunoSEQ multiplex PCR, while the TCRdb copy is restricted to in-frame clones and leaves out a portion. The table has around 150,000 clones, around 83% seen once. Trimming took off 8 bases at V and 6 bases at J, with 16 bases between the two ends. This CDR3 spans 13 amino acids. CDR1 and CDR2 from the germline V gene are LNHNV and YYDKDF (reference sequence). Points from the study as a whole: Among TCR sequences, most were rare, though some public TCRs appeared in many donors.

This TCR was sampled from a girl aged 2 to 10 in good health and CMV-seropositive. The specimen was PBMCs. The rearrangement links TRBV15 to TRBJ1-2; D remains ambiguous. DNA for the CDR3: TGTGCCACCGACGATGCCGTGGGCGATGGCTACACCTTC. Translated: CATDDAVGDGYTF.